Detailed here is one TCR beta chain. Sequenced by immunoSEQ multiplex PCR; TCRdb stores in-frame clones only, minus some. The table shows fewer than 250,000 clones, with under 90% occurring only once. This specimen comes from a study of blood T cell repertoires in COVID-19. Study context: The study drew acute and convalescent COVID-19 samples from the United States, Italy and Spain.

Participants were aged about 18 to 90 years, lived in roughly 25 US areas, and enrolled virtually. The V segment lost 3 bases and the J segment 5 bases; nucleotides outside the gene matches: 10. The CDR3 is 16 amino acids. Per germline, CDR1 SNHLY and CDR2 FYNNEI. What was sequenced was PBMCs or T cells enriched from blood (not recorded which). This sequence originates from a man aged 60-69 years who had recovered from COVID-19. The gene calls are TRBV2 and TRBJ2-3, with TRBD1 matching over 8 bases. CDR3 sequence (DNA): TGTGCCAGCAGTGATGGGCAGGGGGCGGCCTTAGATACGCAGTATTTT. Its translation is CASSDGQGAALDTQYF.